This TCR beta chain derives from a study of control samples from healthy donors and cancer patients. Deletions cut 2 bases from V and 8 bases from J, with 18 bases between. The CDR3 runs to 16 residues. The germline CDR1 and CDR2 sequences are MDHEN and SYDVKM. Sequencing was performed with immunoSEQ multiplex PCR; in TCRdb, only in-frame clones are kept and a portion is missing. The data show 15,000 to 18,000 clones, 87% seen once. V is TRBV28 and J is TRBJ1-4, with D possibly TRBD1 on 6 matching bases. Sequencing was done on a sample of PBMCs. This receptor was identified in an older woman with colorectal cancer. The CDR3 sequence: CASSLRVGGIREKLFF. CDR3 sequence (DNA): TGTGCCAGCAGTTTAAGGGTGGGGGGCATAAGGGAAAAACTGTTTTTT.